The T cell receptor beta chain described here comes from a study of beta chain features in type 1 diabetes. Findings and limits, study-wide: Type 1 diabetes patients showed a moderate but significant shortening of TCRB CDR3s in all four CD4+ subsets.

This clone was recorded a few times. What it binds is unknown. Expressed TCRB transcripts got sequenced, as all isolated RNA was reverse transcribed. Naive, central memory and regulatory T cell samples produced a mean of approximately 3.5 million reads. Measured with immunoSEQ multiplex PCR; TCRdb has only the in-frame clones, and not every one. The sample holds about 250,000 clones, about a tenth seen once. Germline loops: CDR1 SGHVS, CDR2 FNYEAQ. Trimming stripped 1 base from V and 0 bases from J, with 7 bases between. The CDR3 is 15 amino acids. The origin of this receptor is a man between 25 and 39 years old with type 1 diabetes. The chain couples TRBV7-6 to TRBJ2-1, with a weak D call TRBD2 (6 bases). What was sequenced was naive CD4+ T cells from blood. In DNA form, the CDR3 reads TGTGCCAGCAGCTTAGACGGGGGCTCCTACAATGAGCAGTTCTTC. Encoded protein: CASSLDGGSYNEQFF.